Listed below are T cell receptor beta chains from one sample, sequenced in a study of T cells in Graves' hyperthyroidism and ophthalmopathy. TCRdb recomputed calls from the multiplex PCR reads with MiXCR, one row per CDR3 protein. The sample holds approximately 600,000 distinct CDR3 sequences, 11% to 15% seen once. The sample taken for sequencing was blood. The receptor source for this set is a woman aged 25 to 39 with Graves' hyperthyroidism that later progressed to Graves' ophthalmopathy. The CDR3 runs from the conserved cysteine through the conserved F or W. The D gene is left open where the match is weak. Clone sizes are given selectively: once, few, many, or a class where the clone is expanded.

CDR3 protein | CDR3 DNA | V gene | clone size | D gene | J gene
CAWTRDFNTEAFF | TGTGCCTGGACCAGGGATTTCAACACTGAAGCTTTCTTT | TRBV30 | many | - | TRBJ1-1
CASSLAPAATDTQYF | TGTGCCAGCAGCTTAGCCCCAGCGGCGACAGATACGCAGTATTTT | TRBV7-8 | many | - | TRBJ2-3
CASSPGLADNNEQFF | TGTGCCAGCAGCCCTGGACTAGCGGATAACAATGAGCAGTTCTTC | TRBV11-3 | many | TRBD2 | TRBJ2-1
CASRAGDSSYNEQFF | TGCGCCAGCCGGGCGGGAGATAGCTCCTACAATGAGCAGTTCTTC | TRBV5-1 | many | TRBD2 | TRBJ2-1
CASSYVPGAMNTEAFF | TGTGCCAGCAGTTACGTCCCGGGGGCAATGAACACTGAAGCTTTCTTT | TRBV12-3/TRBV12-4 | many | - | TRBJ1-1
CASSYIGDGETQYF | TGTGCCAGCAGTTACATCGGGGACGGAGAGACCCAGTACTTC | TRBV6-2/TRBV6-3 | - | - | TRBJ2-5
CSARVSQYTMNTEAFF | TGCAGTGCTAGAGTTAGCCAGTACACTATGAACACTGAAGCTTTCTTT | TRBV20-1 | - | - | TRBJ1-1
CASRPQGPTGELFF | TGTGCCAGCAGACCCCAGGGCCCCACCGGGGAGCTGTTTTTT | TRBV6-1 | few | - | TRBJ2-2
CAWTPRGRDYGYTF | TGTGCCTGGACGCCCAGGGGCCGGGACTATGGCTACACCTTC | TRBV30 | many | - | TRBJ1-2
CASPPRPQRPSSYEQYF | TGCGCCAGCCCCCCCCGTCCCCAGCGGCCTAGCTCCTACGAGCAGTACTTC | TRBV5-1 | - | - | TRBJ2-7
CASSPSQGADTEAFF | TGTGCCAGCAGCCCATCCCAGGGGGCGGACACTGAAGCTTTCTTT | TRBV11-2 | many | TRBD1 | TRBJ1-1
CATSGLAGDYTGELFF | TGTGCCACCAGTGGATTAGCGGGAGATTACACCGGGGAGCTGTTTTTT | TRBV24-1 | many | TRBD2 | TRBJ2-2
CASRRRPNEKLFF | TGTGCCAGCAGGAGGAGGCCTAATGAAAAACTGTTTTTT | TRBV12-3/TRBV12-4 | many | - | TRBJ1-4
CASSQGGSGALGELFF | TGCGCCAGCAGCCAAGGAGGGAGCGGGGCCCTGGGGGAGCTGTTTTTT | TRBV4-1 | few | TRBD2 | TRBJ2-2
CASSRGEGAPGANVLTF | TGTGCCAGCAGTCGCGGGGAGGGGGCTCCTGGGGCCAACGTCCTGACTTTC | TRBV27 | many | - | TRBJ2-6
CASSQDRSGGQGREKLFF | TGTGCCAGCAGCCAAGACAGGTCCGGGGGACAGGGGCGAGAAAAACTGTTTTTT | TRBV3-1 | few | TRBD1 | TRBJ1-4
CASSQEGGWPGELFF | TGCGCCAGCAGCCAAGAGGGAGGGTGGCCCGGGGAGCTGTTTTTT | TRBV4-1 | - | TRBD2 | TRBJ2-2
CASSSGQSRTDTQYF | TGTGCCAGCAGTTCGGGACAGAGCCGCACAGATACGCAGTATTTT | TRBV12-3/TRBV12-4 | - | TRBD1 | TRBJ2-3
CASSNRDRGADEQYF | TGTGCCAGCAGCAACCGGGACAGGGGGGCTGACGAGCAGTACTTC | TRBV9 | many | TRBD1 | TRBJ2-7
CASRTFTDNEQFF | TGTGCCAGCAGAACTTTCACTGACAATGAGCAGTTCTTC | TRBV6-1 | few | - | TRBJ2-1
CASSQEVAAPDTQYF | TGCGCCAGCAGCCAAGAGGTAGCAGCCCCCGATACGCAGTATTTT | TRBV4-3 | - | - | TRBJ2-3
CSLQAGISSYEQYF | TGTTCCCTCCAAGCGGGGATCAGCTCCTACGAGCAGTACTTC | TRBV6-1 | few | TRBD2 | TRBJ2-7
CATSDGDYLSYNEQFF | TGTGCCACCAGTGATGGGGACTACCTCTCCTACAATGAGCAGTTCTTC | TRBV24-1 | few | TRBD2 | TRBJ2-1
CASSPRVLRGDNEQFF | TGTGCCAGCAGCCCCCGGGTGTTAAGGGGGGACAATGAGCAGTTCTTC | TRBV13 | - | - | TRBJ2-1
CAGSQDFGNQPQHF | TGTGCCGGGTCCCAGGATTTCGGCAATCAGCCCCAGCATTTT | TRBV19 | - | - | TRBJ1-5
CASSLKGLQNATYEQYF | TGTGCCAGCAGCCTGAAAGGACTTCAAAATGCCACCTACGAGCAGTACTTC | TRBV7-9 | - | - | TRBJ2-7
CATSRSRDRLYEQYF | TGTGCCACCAGCAGAAGCCGGGACCGGCTCTACGAGCAGTACTTC | TRBV15 | - | - | TRBJ2-7
CASSVAGTGLSEQYF | TGTGCCAGCAGCGTAGCTGGGACAGGGTTGAGCGAGCAGTACTTC | TRBV9 | few | TRBD1 | TRBJ2-7
CASRSYEKLFF | TGTGCCAGCCGGTCCTATGAAAAACTGTTTTTT | TRBV19 | - | - | TRBJ1-4
CASSGTGVTDTQYF | TGCGCCAGCAGTGGGACAGGGGTCACAGATACGCAGTATTTT | TRBV10-2 | many | TRBD1 | TRBJ2-3
CASSLEFRENQPQHF | TGTGCCAGCAGCTTAGAATTCAGAGAGAATCAGCCCCAGCATTTT | TRBV7-2 | many | - | TRBJ1-5
CASTGTSVGNEQFF | TGTGCCAGCACCGGGACTAGCGTGGGAAATGAGCAGTTCTTC | TRBV3-1 | few | TRBD2 | TRBJ2-1
CASSAGRGYDEKLFF | TGTGCCAGCAGCGCCGGCAGGGGGTACGATGAAAAACTGTTTTTT | TRBV9 | - | TRBD1 | TRBJ1-4
CATSVSAGRETAGELFF | TGTGCCACCAGTGTCTCCGCCGGGAGGGAAACCGCCGGGGAGCTGTTTTTT | TRBV24-1 | many | TRBD2 | TRBJ2-2
CAISEGGNTEAFF | TGTGCCATATCAGAGGGAGGGAACACTGAAGCTTTCTTT | TRBV10-3 | many | - | TRBJ1-1
CASSINTIRDGSYNEQFF | TGTGCCAGTAGTATAAATACGATCCGGGACGGTTCCTACAATGAGCAGTTCTTC | TRBV19 | - | - | TRBJ2-1
CASSPQGAVSGRVKTQYF | TGTGCCAGCAGTCCTCAGGGGGCTGTTAGCGGGAGGGTAAAGACCCAGTACTTC | TRBV27 | - | TRBD2 | TRBJ2-5
CASSLVPGGGVESYGYTF | TGTGCCAGCAGTTTAGTTCCAGGGGGCGGGGTAGAGAGCTATGGCTACACCTTC | TRBV27 | - | TRBD1 | TRBJ1-2
CASSVDPGFAYNEQFF | TGTGCCAGCAGCGTAGATCCGGGGTTTGCCTACAATGAGCAGTTCTTC | TRBV9 | - | - | TRBJ2-1
CASSDPGGQAGNEQFF | TGTGCCAGCAGTGATCCCGGGGGGCAGGCCGGTAATGAGCAGTTCTTC | TRBV6-1 | - | - | TRBJ2-1